This entry lists 19 T cell receptor beta chains sequenced from one sample in a study of EBV T-cell therapy then PD-1 blockade in nasopharyngeal carcinoma. Noted treatment: AdE1-LMPpoly-expanded autologous EBV-specific T-cell therapy followed by anti-PD-1 nivolumab. TCRdb's copy holds only in-frame clones and misses some; the assay was immunoSEQ multiplex PCR. This sample has 20,000 or so clones, with around 82% found just once. No antigen has been identified for these receptors. The sample here was CD8+ T cells from blood, taken at roughly day 67 from a patient whose treatment included autologous EBV-specific T cells and nivolumab. The receptors derive from a man aged 40-50 years with nasopharyngeal carcinoma.

A note on this clone: This sample also contains other DNA sequences that code for the same CDR3. This chain links TRBV2 with TRBJ1-6; no firm D call. The CDR3 runs 14 residues. CDR1 and CDR2 (germline): SNHLY, FYNNEI. With 4 bases removed from V and 0 bases from J, the gap between germline ends came to 4 bases. CDR3 loop: CASSGGSYNSPLHF. In DNA, the CDR3 is TGTGCCAGCAGTGGGGGCTCCTATAATTCACCCCTCCACTTT.

This clone was picked up one time. The chain uses TRBV6-5 and TRBJ1-1; D unclear. CDR3 length equals 14 residues. V lost 7 bases to trimming and J lost 3 bases, with 15 bases between them. The germline V gene has CDR1 MNHEY and CDR2 SVGAGI. CDR3 DNA sequence: TGTGCCAGCACCGAAAGGAACGGATACACTGAAGCTTTCTTT. Amino acids: CASTERNGYTEAFF.

This clone was counted only a few times. J is TRBJ2-1 and V is TRBV10-1; no clear D. This CDR3 is built from 14 residues. The ends were cut back, 7 bases at V and 9 bases at J, with 19 bases in the middle. The V gene's germline CDR1 is WNHNN and CDR2 SYGVQD (reference sequence). The CDR3 DNA reads TGCGCCAGCATTCCGGACGTAGTGTTTAGTGAGCAGTTCTTC. This sequence encodes CASIPDVVFSEQFF.

V usage is TRBV27 and J usage is TRBJ1-4; D not certain. Trimming removed 4 bases at V and 8 bases at J, with 14 bases between. CDR3 length: 14 residues. The germline CDR1 and CDR2 sequences are MNHEY and SMNVEV (reference sequence). CDR3 sequence: CASSSRPQREKLFF. CDR3 nucleotides: TGTGCCAGCAGTTCCCGACCGCAACGGGAAAAACTGTTTTTT.

The chain recombines TRBV4-3 with TRBJ2-2, with a tentative D call TRBD2 (7 bases). Trimming removed 5 bases at V and 3 bases at J, with 19 bases between. Germline CDR1 and CDR2: LGHNA and YSLEER. This CDR3 has 17 residues. DNA for the CDR3: TGCGCCAGCAGCTACTCCGCGGCGGGGGCGTACACCGGGGAGCTGTTTTTT. As protein: CASSYSAAGAYTGELFF.

V usage is TRBV11-2 and J usage is TRBJ2-7; D might be TRBD2 (5 bases). The V gene lost 4 bases and the J gene lost 3 bases, with 16 bases spanning the gap. Germline CDR1 SGHAT, CDR2 FQNNGV. This CDR3 has 15 amino acids. Here the CDR3 reads CASSSFGGPGYEQYF. The CDR3 DNA is TGTGCCAGCAGCTCCTTTGGAGGTCCAGGCTACGAGCAGTACTTC.

The chain recombines TRBV29-1 with TRBJ2-7; a possible D gene is TRBD1 (6 bases). The CDR3 runs 13 residues. The ends were cut back, 3 bases at V and 6 bases at J, with 15 bases in the middle. Germline V gene data show CDR1 as SQVTM and CDR2 as ANQGSEA. For the CDR3, the DNA is TGCAGCGTTGATCCGATCGGGACATCCGAGCAGTACTTC. Translation gives CSVDPIGTSEQYF.

The V and J genes are TRBV18 and TRBJ1-3; D uncertain. Looked up from germline, CDR1 is KGHSH and CDR2 is LQKENI. The CDR3 totals 16 residues. The ends were cut back, 1 base at V and 0 bases at J, with 10 bases in the middle. The chain's CDR3 is CASSPLNFISGNTIYF. The CDR3 DNA sequence: TGTGCCAGCTCACCACTCAATTTCATCTCTGGAAACACCATATATTTT.

The chain links TRBV7-9 to TRBJ1-4; D uncertain. Trimming removed 6 bases from V and 2 bases from J, with 7 bases in between. The CDR3 is made up of 13 amino acids. Germline V gene sequence: CDR1 SEHNR, CDR2 FQNEAQ (reference sequence). DNA for the CDR3: TGTGCCAGCAGTGAGAGCACTAATGAAAAACTGTTTTTT. Its translation is CASSESTNEKLFF.

This clone was seen just once. The rearrangement joins TRBV10-3 to TRBJ1-4, with no clear D. Trimming pared 4 bases from V and 8 bases from J, leaving 11 bases between. Germline CDR1 and CDR2: ENHRY and SYGVKD. This CDR3 spans 13 amino acids. The CDR3 is CAISVGVGEKLFF. The CDR3 DNA sequence: TGTGCCATCAGTGTCGGGGTAGGGGAAAAACTGTTTTTT.

The chain joins TRBV9 to TRBJ1-6; D is unclear. The CDR3 contains 12 residues. Germline loops: CDR1 SGDLS, CDR2 YYNGEE. Trimming pared 0 bases from V and 7 bases from J, leaving 2 bases between. The CDR3 is CASSVANSPLHF. CDR3 in DNA: TGTGCCAGCAGCGTAGCCAATTCACCCCTCCACTTT.

The V gene is TRBV28, the J gene TRBJ2-1; TRBD1 matches at 7 bases. V was clipped by 7 bases and J by 0 bases; unmatched bases: 6. This CDR3 has 15 amino acids. CDR1 and CDR2 from the germline V gene are MDHEN and SYDVKM. CDR3 DNA: TGTGCCAGCAAACTTGGGGACAGCTCCTACAATGAGCAGTTCTTC. Translated: CASKLGDSSYNEQFF.

This clone was seen once. The gene calls are TRBV4-1 and TRBJ2-7; 10 bases fit TRBD1. Germline loops: CDR1 MGHRA, CDR2 YSYEKL. CDR3 length equals 15 residues. V gave up 1 base and J gave up 2 bases; unmatched junction bases: 2. The CDR3 nucleotides are TGCGCCAGCAGCCAAGCCGGGACAGGGGCCTACGAGCAGTACTTC. Translated, it gives CASSQAGTGAYEQYF.

The CDR3 coding sequence is TGTGCCATCGGACCGACTCAGGGAGCGAGCAATCAGCCCCAGCATTTT. Amino acid sequence: CAIGPTQGASNQPQHF. The rearrangement joins TRBV10-3 to TRBJ1-5; tentative D call: TRBD1 (5 bases). This CDR3 comprises 16 residues. V shed 8 bases and J shed 1 base, with 18 bases lying between them. Germline V gene sequence: CDR1 ENHRY, CDR2 SYGVKD.

The V call is TRBV9, the J call TRBJ2-3; 7 nucleotides align to TRBD2. Unmatched junction bases numbered 2, after V lost 7 bases and J lost 3 bases. CDR1 and CDR2 (germline): SGDLS, YYNGEE. This CDR3 region has 12 residues. The CDR3 DNA reads as TGTGCCAGCGGCGGGGGAACAGATACGCAGTATTTT. It codes for CASGGGTDTQYF.

The chain uses TRBV6-5 and TRBJ1-2; TRBD1 might be the D (6 bases). V was pared by 0 bases and J by 7 bases, with 12 bases between. The CDR3 sequence is 14 residues long. Germline V gene sequence: CDR1 MNHEY, CDR2 SVGAGI. The CDR3 sequence is CASSYSGGAFGYTF. Written as DNA, the CDR3 is TGTGCCAGCAGTTACTCGGGGGGGGCGTTTGGCTACACCTTC.

The chain links TRBV15 to TRBJ1-5; no definite D call. V was cut by 2 bases and J by 0 bases, with 5 bases left in between. CDR3 size: 14 residues. Germline V gene data show CDR1 as LNHNV and CDR2 as YYDKDF (reference sequence). CDR3 sequence reads: CATSRIDSNQPQHF. The CDR3 DNA follows: TGTGCCACCAGCAGAATAGATAGCAATCAGCCCCAGCATTTT.

This chain connects TRBV27 to TRBJ1-6; 7 nucleotides agree with TRBD1. Germline loops: CDR1 MNHEY, CDR2 SMNVEV (reference sequence). The trim removed 3 bases at V and 0 bases at J, leaving 2 bases unmatched. The CDR3 totals 16 residues. The CDR3 DNA follows: TGTGCCAGCAGTTTCGACAGGGTCTCCTATAATTCACCCCTCCACTTT. Amino acid sequence: CASSFDRVSYNSPLHF.

J is TRBJ1-1 and V is TRBV4-1; 11 nucleotides align to TRBD1. Losses at the gene ends were 10 bases for V and 5 bases for J; bases not matched to a gene: 3. In germline, CDR1 is MGHRA, CDR2 YSYEKL. The CDR3 runs 12 residues. CDR3 nucleotides: TGCGCCATCGGGACAGGGGGGACTGAAGCTTTCTTT. It codes for CAIGTGGTEAFF.